One sample yielded the 5 T cell receptor beta chains listed below, sequenced in a study of immune heterogeneity within non-small cell lung tumors. Bulk tumor genomic DNA (approximately 570 ng per sample) served as template. Biopsies that were spaced far apart were taken, several per primary tumor, during surgery. Each patient presented with untreated, newly diagnosed non-small cell lung cancer and received curative surgery. Amplifying TCR beta CDR3 involved multiplex PCR carried out with 32 V and 13 J primers. TCRdb independently ran MiXCR on the multiplex PCR reads; one entry per CDR3 protein. The data contain about 22,000 distinct CDR3 sequences, 27% of them seen just once; the ten biggest clones take up 3.7%. Sequencing input: lung tumor tissue. The receptors originated from a man in his forties or fifties with non-small cell lung cancer.

This clonotype was picked up a small number of times. This chain links TRBV28 with TRBJ1-1; D gene ambiguous. Trimming removed 4 bases from V and 1 base from J, with 7 bases in between. Germline V gene data show CDR1 as MDHEN and CDR2 as SYDVKM. The CDR3 is made up of 13 amino acids. The CDR3 region is CASSSTQNTEAFF. In DNA, the CDR3 is TGTGCCAGCAGTTCCACTCAGAACACTGAAGCTTTCTTT.

This clonotype counts as medium-sized. The chain couples TRBV20-1 to TRBJ2-7, with 11 bases matching TRBD2. V shed 0 bases and J 3 bases; nucleotides not matched to a gene: 1. From germline, CDR1 is DFQATT and CDR2 SNEGSKA (reference sequence). The CDR3 spans 14 residues. CDR3 in amino acids: CSAREGTSGYEQYF. The CDR3 DNA reads as TGCAGTGCTAGAGAAGGGACTAGCGGCTACGAGCAGTACTTC.

V and J are TRBV19 and TRBJ2-2; no definite D call. Germline CDR1 LNHDA, CDR2 SQIVND (reference sequence). This CDR3 has 13 residues. The ends were cut back, 2 bases at V and 3 bases at J, with 4 bases in the middle. The CDR3 sequence: CASSITYTGELFF. CDR3 nucleotides: TGTGCCAGTAGTATAACCTACACCGGGGAGCTGTTTTTT.

The V call is TRBV11-3, the J call TRBJ2-2; 10 positions match TRBD2. The CDR3 is 17 amino acids. The V and J ends lost 0 bases and 6 bases, in that order; junction bases with no gene match: 7. In germline, CDR1 is SGHNT, CDR2 YENEEA. This CDR3 is CASSLDRLTSGSGELFF. CDR3 DNA sequence: TGTGCCAGCAGCTTAGATCGATTGACTAGCGGGTCCGGGGAGCTGTTTTTT.

This chain links TRBV20-1 with TRBJ1-2; D is undetermined. The ends were cut back, 0 bases at V and 4 bases at J, with 9 bases in the middle. Germline V gene data show CDR1 as DFQATT and CDR2 as SNEGSKA (reference sequence). CDR3 size: 13 residues. CDR3 DNA sequence: TGCAGTGCTAGAGAAGAAAAGACCTATGGCTACACCTTC. This encodes CSAREEKTYGYTF.